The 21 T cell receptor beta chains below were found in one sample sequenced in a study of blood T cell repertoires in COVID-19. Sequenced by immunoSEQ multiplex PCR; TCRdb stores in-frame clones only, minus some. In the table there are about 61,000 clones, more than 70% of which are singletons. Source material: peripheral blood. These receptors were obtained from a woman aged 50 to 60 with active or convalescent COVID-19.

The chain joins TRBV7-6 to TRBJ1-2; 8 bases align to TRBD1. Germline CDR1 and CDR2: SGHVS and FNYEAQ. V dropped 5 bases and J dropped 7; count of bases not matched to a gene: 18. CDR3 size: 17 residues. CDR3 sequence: CASSTSRTGMIGVGYTF. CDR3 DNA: TGTGCCAGCAGCACTTCTCGGACAGGGATGATAGGAGTTGGCTACACCTTC.

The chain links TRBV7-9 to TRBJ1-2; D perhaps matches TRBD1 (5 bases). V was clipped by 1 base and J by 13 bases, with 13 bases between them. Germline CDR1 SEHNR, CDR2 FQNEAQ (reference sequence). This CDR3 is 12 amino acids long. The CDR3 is CASSLGGDVTTF. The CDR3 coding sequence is TGTGCCAGCAGCTTAGGGGGGGACGTAACCACCTTC.

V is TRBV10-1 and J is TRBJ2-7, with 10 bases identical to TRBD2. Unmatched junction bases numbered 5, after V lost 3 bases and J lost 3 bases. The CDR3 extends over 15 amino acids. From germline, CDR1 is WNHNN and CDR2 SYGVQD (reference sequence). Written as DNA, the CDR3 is TGCGCCAGCAGTGAAGCACTAGCGGGGCGCTACGAGCAGTACTTC. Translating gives CASSEALAGRYEQYF.

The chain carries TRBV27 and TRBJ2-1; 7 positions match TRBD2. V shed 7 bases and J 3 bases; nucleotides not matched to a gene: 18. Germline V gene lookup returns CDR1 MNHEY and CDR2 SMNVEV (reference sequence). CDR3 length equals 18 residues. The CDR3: CASTSGRATKSGYNEQFF. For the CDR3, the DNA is TGTGCCAGCACTAGTGGGAGGGCCACCAAATCGGGCTACAATGAGCAGTTCTTC.

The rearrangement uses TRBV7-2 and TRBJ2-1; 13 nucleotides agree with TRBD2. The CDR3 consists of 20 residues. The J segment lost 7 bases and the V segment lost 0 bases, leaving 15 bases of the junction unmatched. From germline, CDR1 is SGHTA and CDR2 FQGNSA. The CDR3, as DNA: TGTGCCAGCAGCTTAGCGCCCGTCGGCTCGACTAGCGGGAGGTTAAATGAGCAGTTCTTC. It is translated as CASSLAPVGSTSGRLNEQFF.

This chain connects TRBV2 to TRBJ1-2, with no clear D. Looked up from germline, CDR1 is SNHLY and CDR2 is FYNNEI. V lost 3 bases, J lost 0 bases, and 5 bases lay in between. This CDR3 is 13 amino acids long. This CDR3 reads CASSESSNYGYTF. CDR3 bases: TGTGCCAGCAGTGAGAGCTCTAACTATGGCTACACCTTC. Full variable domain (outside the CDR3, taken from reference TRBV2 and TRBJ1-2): EPEVTQTPSHQVTQMGQEVILRCVPISNHLYFYWYRQILGQKVEFLVSFYNNEISEKSEIFDDQFSVERPDGSNFTLKIRSTKLEDSAMYFCASSESSNYGYTFGSGTRLTVV.

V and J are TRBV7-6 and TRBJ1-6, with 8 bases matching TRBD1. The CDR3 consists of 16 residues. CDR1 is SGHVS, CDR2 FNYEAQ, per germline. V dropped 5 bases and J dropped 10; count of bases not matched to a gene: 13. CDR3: CASSERTGNGNSPLHF. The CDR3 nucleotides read TGTGCCAGCAGCGAAAGGACAGGGAACGGGAACTCACCCCTCCACTTT.

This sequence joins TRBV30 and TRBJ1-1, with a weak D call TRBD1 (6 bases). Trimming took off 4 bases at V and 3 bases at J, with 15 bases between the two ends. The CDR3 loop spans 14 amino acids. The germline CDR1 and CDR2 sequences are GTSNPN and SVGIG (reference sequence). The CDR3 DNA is TGTGCCTGGAAAGACAGGTCCTACGACACTGAAGCTTTCTTT. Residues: CAWKDRSYDTEAFF.

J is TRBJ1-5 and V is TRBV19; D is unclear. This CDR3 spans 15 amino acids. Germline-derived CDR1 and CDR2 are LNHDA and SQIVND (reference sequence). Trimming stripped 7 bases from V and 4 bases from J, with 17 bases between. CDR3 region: CASTPGRAQNQPQHF. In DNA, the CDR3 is TGTGCCAGTACCCCGGGGAGGGCACAAAATCAGCCCCAGCATTTT.

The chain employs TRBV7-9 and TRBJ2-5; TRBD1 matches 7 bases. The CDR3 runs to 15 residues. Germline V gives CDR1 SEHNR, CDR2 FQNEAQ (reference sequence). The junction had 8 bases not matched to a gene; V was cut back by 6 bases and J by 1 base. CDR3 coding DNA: TGTGCCAGCAGGAAAGGACAGGTGCCCCAAGAGACCCAGTACTTC. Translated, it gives CASRKGQVPQETQYF.

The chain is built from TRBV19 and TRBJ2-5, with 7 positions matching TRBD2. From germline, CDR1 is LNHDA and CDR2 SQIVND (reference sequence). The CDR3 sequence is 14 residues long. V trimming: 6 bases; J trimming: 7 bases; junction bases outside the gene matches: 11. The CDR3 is CASSGGGPLGTQYF. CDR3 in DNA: TGTGCCAGTAGCGGGGGAGGGCCTCTGGGGACCCAGTACTTC.

CDR3 sequence: CASSYSDGVYNEQFF. The CDR3 DNA reads as TGTGCCAGCAGTTACTCCGACGGGGTGTACAATGAGCAGTTCTTC. The rearrangement uses TRBV6-5 and TRBJ2-1; tentatively, D is TRBD2 (5 bases). The CDR3 is 15 residues long. The V end was cut by 0 bases, the J end by 4 bases, with 10 bases between. In germline, CDR1 is MNHEY, CDR2 SVGAGI.

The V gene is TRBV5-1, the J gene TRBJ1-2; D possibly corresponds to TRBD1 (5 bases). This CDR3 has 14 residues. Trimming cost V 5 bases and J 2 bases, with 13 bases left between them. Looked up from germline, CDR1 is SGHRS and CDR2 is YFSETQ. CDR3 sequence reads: CASSMPGENYGYTF. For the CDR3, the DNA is TGCGCCAGCAGTATGCCGGGGGAGAACTATGGCTACACCTTC.

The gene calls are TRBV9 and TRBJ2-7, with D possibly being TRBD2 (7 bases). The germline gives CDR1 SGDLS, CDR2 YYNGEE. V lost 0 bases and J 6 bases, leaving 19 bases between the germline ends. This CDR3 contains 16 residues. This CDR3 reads CASSVDPGGTGIEQYF. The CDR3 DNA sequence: TGTGCCAGCAGCGTAGATCCGGGAGGAACAGGGATCGAGCAGTACTTC.

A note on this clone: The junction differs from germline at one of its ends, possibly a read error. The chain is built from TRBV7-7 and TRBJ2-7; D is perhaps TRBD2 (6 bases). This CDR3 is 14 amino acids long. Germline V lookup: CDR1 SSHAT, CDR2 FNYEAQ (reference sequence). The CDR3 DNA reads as TGTGCTAGCAGCTTATCCGTGACGGGGGACGAGCAGTACTTC. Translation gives CASSLSVTGDEQYF.

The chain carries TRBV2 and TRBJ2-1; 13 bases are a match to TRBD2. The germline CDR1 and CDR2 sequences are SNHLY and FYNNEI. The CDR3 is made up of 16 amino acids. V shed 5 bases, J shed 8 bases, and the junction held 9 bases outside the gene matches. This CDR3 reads CASSPRTSGSGDEQFF. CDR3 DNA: TGTGCCAGCAGTCCTAGGACTAGCGGGAGCGGCGATGAGCAGTTCTTC. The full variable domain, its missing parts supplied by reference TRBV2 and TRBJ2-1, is EPEVTQTPSHQVTQMGQEVILRCVPISNHLYFYWYRQILGQKVEFLVSFYNNEISEKSEIFDDQFSVERPDGSNFTLKIRSTKLEDSAMYFCASSPRTSGSGDEQFFGPGTRLTVL.

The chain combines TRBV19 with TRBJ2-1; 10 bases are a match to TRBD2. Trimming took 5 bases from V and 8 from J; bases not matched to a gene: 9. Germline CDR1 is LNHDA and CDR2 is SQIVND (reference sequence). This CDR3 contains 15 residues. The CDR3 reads CASSPSGSSAHEQFF. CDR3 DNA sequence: TGTGCCAGTAGTCCTAGCGGGAGTTCAGCGCATGAGCAGTTCTTC. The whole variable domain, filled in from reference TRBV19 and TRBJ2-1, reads DGGITQSPKYLFRKEGQNVTLSCEQNLNHDAMYWYRQDPGQGLRLIYYSQIVNDFQKGDIAEGYSVSREKKESFPLTVTSAQKNPTAFYLCASSPSGSSAHEQFFGPGTRLTVL.

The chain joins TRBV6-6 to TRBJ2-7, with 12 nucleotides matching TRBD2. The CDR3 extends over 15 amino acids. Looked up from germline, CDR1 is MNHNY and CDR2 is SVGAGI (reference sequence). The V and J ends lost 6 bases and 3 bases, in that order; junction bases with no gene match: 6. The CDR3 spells CASRMGLAGYYEQYF. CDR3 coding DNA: TGTGCCAGCAGGATGGGACTAGCGGGTTACTACGAGCAGTACTTC.

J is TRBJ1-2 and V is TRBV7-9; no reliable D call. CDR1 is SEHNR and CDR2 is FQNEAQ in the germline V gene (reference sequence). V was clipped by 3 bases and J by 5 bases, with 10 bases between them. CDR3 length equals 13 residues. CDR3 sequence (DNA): TGTGCCAGCAGCTTCTCAGTCACGTATGGCTACACCTTC. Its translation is CASSFSVTYGYTF.

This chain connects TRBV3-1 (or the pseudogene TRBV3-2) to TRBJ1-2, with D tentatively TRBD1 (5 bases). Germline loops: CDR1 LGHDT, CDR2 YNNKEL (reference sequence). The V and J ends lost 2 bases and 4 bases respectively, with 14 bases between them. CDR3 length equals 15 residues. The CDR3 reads CASSQSARDSYGYTF. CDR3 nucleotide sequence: TGTGCCAGCAGCCAAAGTGCCAGGGACTCCTATGGCTACACCTTC.

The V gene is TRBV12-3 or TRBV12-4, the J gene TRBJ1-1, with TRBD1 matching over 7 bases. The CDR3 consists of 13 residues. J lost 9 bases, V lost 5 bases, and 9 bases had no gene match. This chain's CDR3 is CASSQNGQAQAFF. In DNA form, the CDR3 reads TGTGCCAGCAGTCAGAACGGACAGGCGCAAGCTTTCTTT.